The clone carrying this T cell receptor (beta chain) was observed a few times. Its antigen remains unknown. The CDR3 has 14 residues. Germline-derived CDR1 and CDR2 are LNHNV and YYDKDF (reference sequence). The ends were cut back, 5 bases at V and 1 base at J, with 12 bases in the middle. This specimen comes from a study of cytomegalovirus exposure and HLA in healthy donors. The study, taken as a whole, reports: For cytomegalovirus status, the classifier reportedly gave diagnoses with high specificity and sensitivity.

A multiplex PCR was run with 60 Vbeta primers and 13 Jbeta primers. Original handling: An analysis performed later counted about 80 million unique TCR beta chains (around 11 million of them shared). Method: immunoSEQ multiplex PCR; TCRdb's copy keeps in-frame clones and lacks some. The V and J calls and clone size were taken over from that table, and D and trimming were inferred from the DNA. The sample has some 100,000 clones, 70% to 80% seen once. V and J are TRBV15 and TRBJ2-7; tentatively, D is TRBD2 (6 bases). The TCR was taken from a human donor in good health. The sequencing sample was made of PBMCs. CDR3 residues: CATSPRRGSYEQYF. In nucleotides, the CDR3 is TGTGCCACCAGCCCCCGACGGGGGTCCTACGAGCAGTACTTC.